Each of the 23 T cell receptor beta chains below was sequenced from the same sample in a study of naive and memory T cell subsets. The beta constant-region primer was an equimolar mix of two oligonucleotides covering TRBC1 and TRBC2. The ligated cDNA underwent four PCR rounds using SP2 and nested alpha and beta constant-region primers. In TCRdb, the UMI-ligation and nested PCR reads were re-called with MiXCR into one record per CDR3 protein. The data show 150,000 or so distinct CDR3 sequences, approximately 22% seen once. Their specific antigens are unknown. Study results and limitations: Possibly reflecting memory cells re-expressing CD45RA, a few larger clonotypes occurred in naive repertoires, especially CD8.

The sample was naive CD4+ T cells from blood. The receptors derive from a human donor in good health.

The sample holds many counts of this clonotype. This chain joins TRBV12-3 or TRBV12-4 and TRBJ2-1, with 12 bases fitting TRBD2. With 5 bases clipped from V and 8 bases from J, the junction kept 4 bases outside the gene matches. The CDR3 contains 14 residues. CDR3 DNA: TGTGCCAGCAGTCGGACTAGCGGGACCCATGAGCAGTTCTTC. Amino acid sequence: CASSRTSGTHEQFF.

The sample holds a few counts of this clonotype. CDR3 sequence reads: CSAVLQLYGYTF. The CDR3 DNA sequence: TGCAGTGCCGTTTTACAGCTTTATGGCTACACCTTC. The V call is TRBV20-1, the J call TRBJ1-2, with no clear D. Germline V CDR1 and CDR2: DFQATT, SNEGSKA (reference sequence). CDR3 length equals 12 residues. V lost 6 bases and J 5 bases, leaving 13 bases between the germline ends.

This chain joins TRBV11-2 and TRBJ1-1, with 11 bases aligning to TRBD1. The CDR3 is 15 residues long. Trimming at V came to 4 bases and at J to 5 bases, leaving 6 bases not matched to a gene. The germline V gene encodes CDR1 SGHAT and CDR2 FQNNGV. CDR3 nucleotide sequence: TGTGCCAGCAGCTGGACCGGGACAGGGGGTACTGAAGCTTTCTTT. This gives the protein CASSWTGTGGTEAFF.

This clonotype was observed a few times. This chain uses TRBV27 with TRBJ2-7; no clear D gene. The CDR3 runs to 14 residues. The V gene lost 3 bases and the J gene lost 4 bases, with 13 bases spanning the gap. Looked up from germline, CDR1 is MNHEY and CDR2 is SMNVEV (reference sequence). The CDR3 loop is CASSFNWETYEQYF. CDR3 nucleotides: TGTGCCAGCAGTTTTAATTGGGAAACTTACGAGCAGTACTTC.

V usage is TRBV15 and J usage is TRBJ2-1; TRBD2 matches 8 bases. The length of the CDR3 is 15 residues. Germline trimming cut 1 base from V and 7 bases from J; bases unmatched to any gene: 6. Germline loops: CDR1 LNHNV, CDR2 YYDKDF (reference sequence). This CDR3 reads CATSRAGGQANEQFF. CDR3 nucleotides: TGTGCCACCAGCAGAGCGGGAGGGCAGGCTAATGAGCAGTTCTTC. Variable domain in full (rest from reference TRBV15 and TRBJ2-1): DAMVIQNPRYQVTQFGKPVTLSCSQTLNHNVMYWYQQKSSQAPKLLFHYYDKDFNNEADTPDNFQSRRPNTSFCFLDIRSPGLGDTAMYLCATSRAGGQANEQFFGPGTRLTVL.

The chain is built from TRBV27 and TRBJ1-1; TRBD1 agrees at 7 bases. The CDR3 is made up of 14 amino acids. CDR1 is MNHEY and CDR2 is SMNVEV in the germline V gene (reference sequence). V dropped 8 bases and J dropped 0; count of bases not matched to a gene: 6. The CDR3 coding sequence is TGTGCCAGCTCCAAACAGGGGCTGAACACTGAAGCTTTCTTT. Protein product: CASSKQGLNTEAFF.

The genes are TRBV6-2 or TRBV6-3 and TRBJ1-6; TRBD1 matches at 8 bases. Germline V gene lookup returns CDR1 MNHEY and CDR2 SVGEGT. Unmatched junction bases numbered 9, after V lost 7 bases and J lost 10 bases. This CDR3 region has 14 residues. Here the CDR3 reads CASIRQGRGSPLHF. The CDR3 coding sequence is TGTGCCAGCATCCGACAGGGGCGAGGATCACCCCTCCACTTT.

This clonotype came up once. The chain links TRBV20-1 to TRBJ2-2; D could derive from TRBD1 or TRBD2 (7 bases each). Germline-derived CDR1 and CDR2 are DFQATT and SNEGSKA (reference sequence). This CDR3 comprises 16 residues. Trimming shortened V by 3 bases and J by 4 bases, and 18 bases separated the two germline ends. The chain's CDR3 is CSASRFQGGGTGELFF. The CDR3 DNA reads TGCAGTGCTAGTCGGTTTCAGGGGGGGGGCACCGGGGAGCTGTTTTTT.

CDR3 in DNA: TGTGCCAGCGGGGTGAATCAGCCCCAGCATTTT. Translated, it gives CASGVNQPQHF. V gene TRBV6-2 or TRBV6-3 combines with J gene TRBJ1-5; D call uncertain. In germline, CDR1 is MNHEY, CDR2 SVGEGT. The V end was cut by 8 bases, the J end by 4 bases, with 6 bases between. The CDR3 has 11 residues.

This clonotype was seen a few times. V and J are TRBV29-1 and TRBJ2-5; D remains ambiguous. The germline V and J ends were trimmed by 2 bases and 5 bases, with 9 bases remaining between them. This CDR3 contains 12 residues. Germline CDR1 reads SQVTM; CDR2 reads ANQGSEA. The CDR3 protein is CSVEHPRETQYF. The CDR3 DNA follows: TGCAGCGTTGAACATCCGAGGGAGACCCAGTACTTC.

There are many counts of this clonotype. The chain combines TRBV5-4 with TRBJ2-5; D remains unclear. The CDR3 is 14 amino acids. V was pared by 1 base and J by 1 base, with 8 bases between. Germline V gene data show CDR1 as SGHNT and CDR2 as YYREEE (reference sequence). The CDR3 sequence is CASSLWAVQETQYF. DNA for the CDR3: TGTGCCAGCAGCTTGTGGGCAGTCCAAGAGACCCAGTACTTC.

J is TRBJ2-2 and V is TRBV2; D unclear. Germline V gives CDR1 SNHLY, CDR2 FYNNEI. This CDR3 is 14 amino acids long. Trimming shortened V by 8 bases and J by 1 base, and 11 bases separated the two germline ends. In DNA, the CDR3 is TGTGCCAGCGAGTATGAACAGAACACCGGGGAGCTGTTTTTT. Protein sequence: CASEYEQNTGELFF.

This clonotype showed up many times. This rearrangement joins TRBV29-1 to TRBJ2-7; TRBD2 agrees at 13 bases. The V gene end was trimmed by 4 bases and the J gene end by 7 bases; junction bases not matched to a gene: 13. The CDR3 sequence is 16 residues long. Germline V lookup: CDR1 SQVTM, CDR2 ANQGSEA. CDR3 nucleotide sequence: TGCAGCGTTGGGACTAGCGGGAGCCATCCGTTACGAGAGCAGTACTTC. Translated, it gives CSVGTSGSHPLREQYF.

V gene TRBV11-2 combines with J gene TRBJ2-7; TRBD2 matches 10 bases. This CDR3 has 19 residues. Germline-derived CDR1 and CDR2 are SGHAT and FQNNGV. With V trimmed by 0 bases and J by 0 bases, 11 bases remained unmatched. In DNA, the CDR3 is TGTGCCAGCAGCTTAGATACAAGTACTAGCGGGGCGAGCTCCTACGAGCAGTACTTC. Its translation: CASSLDTSTSGASSYEQYF.

The count of this clonotype is one. Since a much larger clone is just one base distant, this may be a read error. The CDR3 coding sequence is TGTGTCAGCAGCTTACCCCAAGAGACCCAGTACTTC. Translation gives CVSSLPQETQYF. The chain uses TRBV5-5 and TRBJ2-5; D ambiguous. Germline V gene data show CDR1 as SGHKS and CDR2 as YYEKEE (reference sequence). The CDR3 covers 12 residues.

This clonotype appeared many times. This rearrangement joins TRBV28 to TRBJ2-7; no firm D call. The CDR3 is 16 amino acids. V lost 1 base and J 2 bases, leaving 15 bases between the germline ends. From germline, CDR1 is MDHEN and CDR2 SYDVKM. Written as DNA, the CDR3 is TGTGCCAGCAGTTTATATTCTCCGCAGTTGACCTACGAGCAGTACTTC. Protein product: CASSLYSPQLTYEQYF.

This chain joins TRBV29-1 and TRBJ2-4, with a tentative D call TRBD1 (6 bases). The CDR3 loop spans 14 amino acids. Germline CDR1 is SQVTM and CDR2 is ANQGSEA. V lost 4 bases and J 1 base, leaving 11 bases between the germline ends. CDR3 in amino acids: CSVAKTGAKNIQYF. In DNA form, the CDR3 reads TGCAGCGTTGCCAAGACAGGCGCCAAAAACATTCAGTACTTC.

This clonotype was seen repeatedly, ten times or more. The CDR3 loop is CSVVQGKVETQYF. CDR3 sequence (DNA): TGCAGCGTTGTACAGGGGAAGGTAGAGACCCAGTACTTC. This chain connects TRBV29-1 to TRBJ2-5, with 7 positions matching TRBD1. The CDR3 covers 13 residues. Germline V lookup: CDR1 SQVTM, CDR2 ANQGSEA. V shed 4 bases and J 4 bases; nucleotides not matched to a gene: 6.

A few counts support this clonotype. V gene TRBV28 combines with J gene TRBJ2-3; possibly TRBD1 for D (7 bases). Germline assignment: CDR1 MDHEN and CDR2 SYDVKM. Trimming took 10 bases from V and 1 from J, leaving 24 bases between them. The CDR3 totals 17 residues. Here the CDR3 DNA reads TGTGCCACCTCCTTCCTAGGAGGGGGCGAACGCACAGATACGCAGTATTTT. Its translation: CATSFLGGGERTDTQYF.

The CDR3 spells CASSYFRVGEQYF. As DNA, the CDR3 is TGTGCCAGCAGTTACTTTCGGGTCGGGGAGCAGTACTTC. The chain recombines TRBV6-5 with TRBJ2-7; D uncertain. CDR3 size: 13 residues. Germline loops: CDR1 MNHEY, CDR2 SVGAGI. Trimming removed 1 base from V and 7 bases from J, with 11 bases in between.

The V call is TRBV6-6, the J call TRBJ1-6; D is unresolved. Trimming pared 0 bases from V and 8 bases from J, leaving 8 bases between. The CDR3 sequence is 14 residues long. The V gene's germline CDR1 is MNHNY and CDR2 SVGAGI (reference sequence). This CDR3 is CASSYSGGDSPLHF. CDR3 nucleotides: TGTGCCAGCAGTTACTCGGGCGGGGATTCACCCCTCCACTTT.

The rearrangement joins TRBV20-1 to TRBJ2-1; 8 positions agree with TRBD1. With V trimmed by 6 bases and J by 0 bases, 7 bases remained unmatched. This CDR3 is 15 amino acids long. CDR1 DFQATT and CDR2 SNEGSKA come from the germline V gene (reference sequence). CDR3 region: CSAAPTGGSYNEQFF. For the CDR3, the DNA is TGCAGTGCGGCCCCCACAGGGGGCTCCTACAATGAGCAGTTCTTC.

This clonotype was seen only a few times. The V call is TRBV4-3, the J call TRBJ1-2; 7 bases agree with TRBD1. Germline-derived CDR1 and CDR2 are LGHNA and YSLEER. The CDR3 has 15 amino acids. V shed 6 bases, J shed 2 bases, and the junction held 9 bases outside the gene matches. CDR3 in DNA: TGCGCCAGCAGTCGGGACAGAGCCCTAAACTATGGCTACACCTTC. It encodes CASSRDRALNYGYTF.